These T cell receptor beta chains were read from a single sample in a study of T cell responses to AZD1222 COVID-19 vaccine. Measured with immunoSEQ multiplex PCR; TCRdb has only the in-frame clones, and not every one. The sample includes over 100,000 clones, over 75% of them seen just once. The sequencing used peripheral blood, collected on day 0 of MenACWY control vaccination. The receptors originated from an adult in good health. Each CDR3 is given with its conserved first and last residue. Each record gives: D gene, J gene, clone size, V gene, CDR3 protein, CDR3 DNA. The D gene is left open where the match is weak. Clone size is stated in some rows and not others, as once, few, many or a class when expanded.

D: -; J: TRBJ2-1; size: -; V: TRBV5-8; CDR3: CASSFSNPQGGPFF; DNA: TGTGCCAGCAGCTTTTCCAACCCACAGGGTGGTCCGTTCTTC
D: -; J: TRBJ1-1; size: -; V: TRBV18; CDR3: CASSPPGDAEAFF; DNA: TGTGCCAGCTCACCACCGGGTGACGCTGAAGCTTTCTTT
D: -; J: TRBJ1-1; size: -; V: TRBV5-1; CDR3: CASSLVKGTNTEAFF; DNA: TGCGCCAGCAGCTTGGTAAAGGGGACGAACACTGAAGCTTTCTTT
D: TRBD1; J: TRBJ1-2; size: -; V: TRBV7-9; CDR3: CASSLAAQGAAGYTF; DNA: TGTGCCAGCAGCTTAGCCGCGCAGGGGGCTGCTGGCTACACCTTC
D: -; J: TRBJ2-5; size: few; V: TRBV9; CDR3: CASNESPGAETQYF; DNA: TGTGCCAGCAACGAGTCCCCGGGGGCGGAGACCCAGTACTTC
D: -; J: TRBJ2-7; size: -; V: TRBV18; CDR3: CASSPEQRGEQYF; DNA: TGTGCCAGCTCACCCGAGCAACGGGGTGAGCAGTACTTC
D: TRBD1; J: TRBJ1-2; size: -; V: TRBV28; CDR3: CASSFGTGALGYTF; DNA: TGTGCCAGCAGTTTCGGGACAGGGGCTTTGGGCTACACCTTC
D: -; J: TRBJ1-6; size: -; V: TRBV2; CDR3: CASRDSGGAINSPLHF; DNA: TGTGCCAGCAGGGACTCCGGGGGGGCCATAAATTCACCCCTCCACTTT
D: TRBD1; J: TRBJ2-5; size: -; V: TRBV5-1; CDR3: CASGAGTGGETQYF; DNA: TGCGCCAGCGGGGCTGGGACAGGCGGAGAGACCCAGTACTTC
D: -; J: TRBJ2-1; size: -; V: TRBV28; CDR3: CASSLVGGHSYNEQFF; DNA: TGTGCCAGCAGTCTAGTCGGGGGACACTCCTACAATGAGCAGTTCTTC
D: -; J: TRBJ1-3; size: -; V: TRBV10-3; CDR3: CAISESGGTGNTIYF; DNA: TGTGCCATCAGTGAGTCGGGGGGGACAGGAAACACCATATATTTT
D: TRBD1; J: TRBJ2-7; size: -; V: TRBV6-6; CDR3: CASSYRQGDEQYF; DNA: TGTGCCAGCAGTTACAGACAGGGGGACGAGCAGTACTTC
D: TRBD1; J: TRBJ2-7; size: -; V: TRBV7-9; CDR3: CASSLTGGTYEQYF; DNA: TGTGCCAGCAGCCTGACAGGGGGTACCTACGAGCAGTACTTC
D: -; J: TRBJ1-1; size: -; V: TRBV18; CDR3: CASSPPRVLVRTEAFF; DNA: TGTGCCAGCTCACCACCGAGGGTTTTAGTGAGGACTGAAGCTTTCTTT
D: TRBD1; J: TRBJ1-2; size: -; V: TRBV28; CDR3: CASSLGQGTSGYTF; DNA: TGTGCCAGCAGTTTAGGACAGGGAACTAGCGGCTACACCTTC
D: TRBD2; J: TRBJ2-7; size: -; V: TRBV4-2; CDR3: CASSQDSLAGSYEQYF; DNA: TGTGCCAGCAGCCAAGATAGTCTAGCGGGGTCCTACGAGCAGTACTTC